The 20 T cell receptor beta chains given below trace back to one sample, sequenced in a study of T cell responses to AZD1222 COVID-19 vaccine. TCRdb's table, derived via immunoSEQ multiplex PCR, lists solely in-frame clones and lacks some. The sample has roughly 110,000 clones, 91% seen once. The sequencing used peripheral blood, collected on day 0 of AZD1222 vaccination. These receptors were collected from an adult in good health.

This clone was observed a few times. CDR3 amino acids: CASSRQSGNEKLFF. The CDR3 DNA reads as TGTGCCAGTAGTCGACAGAGCGGAAATGAAAAACTGTTTTTT. The J gene is TRBJ1-4, the V gene TRBV19; TRBD1 is a possible D gene (5 bases). The CDR3 has 14 residues. V shed 5 bases and J shed 5 bases, with 12 bases lying between them. CDR1 is LNHDA and CDR2 is SQIVND in the germline V gene (reference sequence). The full variable domain, completed using reference TRBV19 and TRBJ1-4, is DGGITQSPKYLFRKEGQNVTLSCEQNLNHDAMYWYRQDPGQGLRLIYYSQIVNDFQKGDIAEGYSVSREKKESFPLTVTSAQKNPTAFYLCASSRQSGNEKLFFGSGTQLSVL.

This clone was counted a single time. This chain links TRBV18 with TRBJ1-4, with D hard to call. Germline CDR1 reads KGHSH; CDR2 reads LQKENI. Trimming cost V 3 bases and J 0 bases, with 5 bases left between them. This CDR3 is built from 14 residues. CDR3 in amino acids: CASSPPATNEKLFF. In nucleotides, the CDR3 is TGTGCCAGCTCACCTCCGGCAACTAATGAAAAACTGTTTTTT.

The J gene is TRBJ1-2, the V gene TRBV3-1 (or the pseudogene TRBV3-2); D uncertain. The length of the CDR3 is 13 residues. The germline CDR1 and CDR2 sequences are LGHDT and YNNKEL (reference sequence). Trimming cost V 1 base and J 8 bases, with 11 bases left between them. The DNA of the CDR3 is TGTGCCAGCAGCCAAGGAGCCCAAGGGGGCTACACCTTC. Residues: CASSQGAQGGYTF.

This clone was detected only once. V usage is TRBV7-9 and J usage is TRBJ2-1; 9 bases are a match to TRBD2. The junction had 1 base not matched to a gene; V was cut back by 0 bases and J by 4 bases. This CDR3 has 15 amino acids. In germline, CDR1 is SEHNR, CDR2 FQNEAQ (reference sequence). As DNA, the CDR3 is TGTGCCAGCAGCTTAGCCCTAGCGGGGTACAATGAGCAGTTCTTC. Protein sequence: CASSLALAGYNEQFF. The full variable domain, completed using reference TRBV7-9 and TRBJ2-1, is DTGVSQNPRHKITKRGQNVTFRCDPISEHNRLYWYRQTLGQGPEFLTYFQNEAQLEKSRLLSDRFSAERPKGSFSTLEIQRTEQGDSAMYLCASSLALAGYNEQFFGPGTRLTVL.

The V and J genes are TRBV7-9 and TRBJ1-1, with a tentative D call TRBD1 (5 bases). The germline V and J ends were trimmed by 4 bases and 5 bases, with 8 bases remaining between them. Germline assignment: CDR1 SEHNR and CDR2 FQNEAQ (reference sequence). This CDR3 contains 12 residues. In DNA, the CDR3 is TGTGCCAGCAGCTCCAGGGTGACTGAAGCTTTCTTT. Amino acids: CASSSRVTEAFF.

The V call is TRBV29-1, the J call TRBJ2-1; 7 bases line up with TRBD2. The CDR3 extends over 16 amino acids. V shed 4 bases and J 0 bases; nucleotides not matched to a gene: 9. In germline, CDR1 is SQVTM, CDR2 ANQGSEA. The CDR3, as DNA: TGCAGCGTTGGCGGGGGAGCGGGGAGCTCCTACAATGAGCAGTTCTTC. It is translated as CSVGGGAGSSYNEQFF.

The chain joins TRBV7-9 to TRBJ1-4, with D unclear. Looked up from germline, CDR1 is SEHNR and CDR2 is FQNEAQ (reference sequence). There are 13 residues in the CDR3. V lost 6 bases and J 8 bases, leaving 13 bases between the germline ends. CDR3 amino acids: CASREGFREKLFF. CDR3 coding DNA: TGTGCCAGCAGAGAAGGATTCAGGGAAAAACTGTTTTTT.

The CDR3 DNA sequence: TGTGCCAGTAGTACAGGAGGTAATTCACCCCTCCACTTT. Translation gives CASSTGGNSPLHF. The chain carries TRBV19 and TRBJ1-6; no firm D call. The ends were cut back, 4 bases at V and 6 bases at J, with 7 bases in the middle. The germline V gene has CDR1 LNHDA and CDR2 SQIVND (reference sequence). CDR3 length equals 13 residues.

V and J are TRBV9 and TRBJ2-5; 7 bases match TRBD2. J lost 5 bases, V lost 0 bases, and 4 bases had no gene match. The CDR3 is 14 amino acids. Germline assignment: CDR1 SGDLS and CDR2 YYNGEE. For the CDR3, the DNA is TGTGCCAGCAGCGTAGCGGGGGGTAGCGAGACCCAGTACTTC. Amino acids: CASSVAGGSETQYF.

The chain joins TRBV7-9 to TRBJ2-5; the match to TRBD1 covers 12 bases. This CDR3 is 17 amino acids long. CDR1 and CDR2 (germline): SEHNR, FQNEAQ (reference sequence). Germline trimming cut 5 bases from V and 5 bases from J; bases unmatched to any gene: 12. CDR3 DNA sequence: TGTGCCAGCAGCCCCCCCGGGGGACAGGGGGCTTTTGAGACCCAGTACTTC. As protein: CASSPPGGQGAFETQYF.

The chain couples TRBV5-4 to TRBJ2-5; D perhaps matches TRBD2 (5 bases). The CDR3 runs to 17 residues. CDR1 is SGHNT, CDR2 YYREEE, per germline (reference sequence). Trimming stripped 1 base from V and 1 base from J, with 17 bases between. The CDR3 sequence: CASSLIDSGSAQETQYF. The CDR3 coding sequence is TGTGCCAGCAGCTTGATTGATTCGGGGTCGGCCCAAGAGACCCAGTACTTC.

The genes are TRBV29-1 and TRBJ2-1; 9 bases are a match to TRBD1. The V gene end was trimmed by 3 bases and the J gene end by 6 bases; junction bases not matched to a gene: 0. The germline V gene encodes CDR1 SQVTM and CDR2 ANQGSEA. CDR3 size: 12 residues. The CDR3 sequence is CSVEGQGNEQFF. The DNA for the CDR3 is TGCAGCGTTGAGGGACAGGGCAATGAGCAGTTCTTC.

J is TRBJ1-1 and V is TRBV27; no reliable D call. With 10 bases removed from V and 2 bases from J, the gap between germline ends came to 17 bases. The CDR3 sequence is 14 residues long. The V gene's germline CDR1 is MNHEY and CDR2 SMNVEV (reference sequence). The CDR3 DNA reads TGTGCCACCCGGAAAGAGGGTCCTAACACTGAAGCTTTCTTT. It translates to CATRKEGPNTEAFF.

The V gene is TRBV30, the J gene TRBJ2-3; D unresolved. The CDR3 is 13 amino acids. The germline CDR1 and CDR2 sequences are GTSNPN and SVGIG (reference sequence). V lost 2 bases and J lost 4, with 10 bases in between. The CDR3, as DNA: TGTGCCTGGAGTAACTCTGGGGCAGATACGCAGTATTTT. Encoded protein: CAWSNSGADTQYF.

The V gene is TRBV5-1, the J gene TRBJ1-1; no clear D. Trimming shortened V by 4 bases and J by 1 base, and 17 bases separated the two germline ends. Germline V gene sequence: CDR1 SGHRS, CDR2 YFSETQ. The CDR3 length is 16 residues. The CDR3 DNA reads TGCGCCAGCAGCCCTGGTCTGACTCCAGCGAACACTGAAGCTTTCTTT. This codes for CASSPGLTPANTEAFF.

The chain couples TRBV12-5 to TRBJ1-2; 10 bases fit TRBD1. Germline V gives CDR1 LGHNT, CDR2 FRNRAP. With 0 bases clipped from V and 2 bases from J, the junction kept 9 bases outside the gene matches. The CDR3 runs 18 residues. CDR3: CASGLVKGQGIINYGYTF. As DNA, the CDR3 is TGTGCTAGTGGTTTGGTGAAGGGACAGGGGATCATAAACTATGGCTACACCTTC.

This chain uses TRBV28 with TRBJ1-4; maybe TRBD1 (5 bases). CDR1 is MDHEN, CDR2 SYDVKM, per germline. Deletions cut 2 bases from V and 1 base from J, with 11 bases between. This CDR3 spans 16 amino acids. The CDR3 reads CASSLAGSGTNEKLFF. CDR3 nucleotides: TGTGCCAGCAGTTTAGCAGGGAGTGGAACTAATGAAAAACTGTTTTTT.

The chain uses TRBV4-1 and TRBJ2-5; the D call may be TRBD1 or TRBD2 (6 bases each). Germline V gene data show CDR1 as MGHRA and CDR2 as YSYEKL. CDR3 length: 17 amino acids. V was clipped by 1 base and J by 7 bases, with 22 bases between them. The CDR3 coding sequence is TGCGCCAGCAGCCAAGGGCTAGGGGGGCTCGGCTCCGGGACCCAGTACTTC. This encodes CASSQGLGGLGSGTQYF.

V is TRBV11-2 and J is TRBJ2-1, with D unresolved. Germline V gene lookup returns CDR1 SGHAT and CDR2 FQNNGV. Trimming pared 5 bases from V and 9 bases from J, leaving 14 bases between. The CDR3 contains 13 residues. The CDR3: CASSPATQFEQFF. The CDR3 DNA reads as TGTGCCAGCAGCCCTGCTACTCAGTTTGAGCAGTTCTTC.

This clone has only a few counts. V gene TRBV13 combines with J gene TRBJ1-2; a weak D match, TRBD1 (6 bases). CDR3 length: 17 residues. Looked up from germline, CDR1 is PRHDT and CDR2 is FYEKMQ (reference sequence). V shed 1 base and J shed 4 bases, with 19 bases lying between them. For the CDR3, the DNA is TGTGCCAGCAGCTTAGTACAGGGCCGACCGGCCCTCTATGGCTACACCTTC. This encodes CASSLVQGRPALYGYTF.